This T cell receptor beta chain was captured by sequencing in a study of PD-1 blockade in classical Hodgkin lymphoma. Study results and caveats: CD4+ TCR diversity rose significantly by C4D1, and CD8+ TCR diversity did not. Lower baseline TCR diversity marked trial partial responders and progressors. Repertoire differences lack defined causes, possibly disease activity or prior therapy.

Following autologous stem cell transplantation, relapse occurred in every patient, and exposure to brentuximab vedotin varied. As regards this clone: No antigen is known for it.

Method: immunoSEQ multiplex PCR; TCRdb's copy keeps in-frame clones and lacks some. The sample has 75,000 to 100,000 clones, about four fifths seen once; the top ten hold roughly 16%. Trimming removed 4 bases at V and 5 bases at J, with 9 bases between. CDR1 and CDR2 (germline): KGHSH, LQKENI. This CDR3 spans 13 amino acids. The receptor's source is a human donor with classical Hodgkin lymphoma. The J gene is TRBJ2-1, the V gene TRBV18; weak D call: TRBD1 (5 bases). This specimen was peripheral blood mononuclear cells (PBMCs), taken before the second cycle of nivolumab. As DNA, the CDR3 is TGTGCCAGCTCACAAGGGGCCCACAATGAGCAGTTCTTC. It codes for CASSQGAHNEQFF.